These 9 T cell receptor beta chains came from one sample sequenced in a study of blood T cell repertoires in COVID-19. The method was immunoSEQ multiplex PCR; TCRdb's version includes in-frame clones alone and lacks a portion of them. The data hold about 150,000 clones, with 76% observed a single time. Sequencing was carried out using peripheral blood. All receptors derive from a woman older than 75 with acute or convalescent COVID-19.

V is TRBV20-1 and J is TRBJ1-1; 7 positions match TRBD1. The CDR3 extends over 10 amino acids. V lost 6 bases, J lost 8 bases, and 3 bases stayed unmatched. CDR1 DFQATT and CDR2 SNEGSKA come from the germline V gene (reference sequence). DNA of the CDR3: TGCAGTGCAAAGGACAGGGAAGCTTTCTTT. Its translation is CSAKDREAFF.

This clone showed up just a few times. V gene TRBV18 combines with J gene TRBJ2-1; D perhaps matches TRBD2 (6 bases). This CDR3 comprises 16 residues. Between the trimmed V and J ends, which lost 3 bases and 1 base, there was a span of 13 bases. Germline CDR1 is KGHSH and CDR2 is LQKENI. The CDR3 DNA reads as TGTGCCAGCTCACCGCAAGAAGGGACTTCCTACAATGAGCAGTTCTTC. Its protein product is CASSPQEGTSYNEQFF.

The V call is TRBV18, the J call TRBJ2-7; the match to TRBD1 covers 7 bases. Trimming cost V 5 bases and J 3 bases; bases outside gene matches: 10. The CDR3 has 15 residues. Germline V CDR1 and CDR2: KGHSH, LQKENI. The CDR3 DNA reads TGTGCCAGCTCAACCGGGACAGTGGAGCGCTACGAGCAGTACTTC. This codes for CASSTGTVERYEQYF.

The chain recombines TRBV5-1 with TRBJ1-1, with TRBD1 matching 8 bases. The length of the CDR3 is 15 residues. CDR1 and CDR2 from the germline V gene are SGHRS and YFSETQ. V was clipped by 4 bases and J by 8 bases; unmatched bases: 13. CDR3 DNA sequence: TGCGCCAGCAGCGGGGGGGACAGGACCCACCTCGAAGCTTTCTTT. Its protein is CASSGGDRTHLEAFF.

The chain links TRBV28 to TRBJ1-5, with D possibly TRBD1 on 6 matching bases. The germline CDR1 and CDR2 sequences are MDHEN and SYDVKM. The CDR3 covers 15 residues. V was trimmed by 6 bases and J by 2 bases, leaving 14 bases between them. As DNA, the CDR3 is TGTGCCAGCAGCCCTGGGGGGGCCGGCAATCAGCCCCAGCATTTT. This translates into CASSPGGAGNQPQHF.

V is TRBV30 and J is TRBJ2-2, with 8 nucleotides matching TRBD1. Per germline, CDR1 GTSNPN and CDR2 SVGIG (reference sequence). The V and J ends lost 4 bases and 7 bases, in that order; junction bases with no gene match: 2. CDR3 size: 12 residues. The CDR3 reads CAWTGGGGELFF. For the CDR3, the DNA is TGTGCCTGGACAGGGGGCGGCGGGGAGCTGTTTTTT.

This rearrangement joins TRBV5-1 to TRBJ2-3; D uncertain. With 7 bases removed from V and 0 bases from J, the gap between germline ends came to 24 bases. The CDR3 covers 18 residues. Germline-derived CDR1 and CDR2 are SGHRS and YFSETQ. DNA of the CDR3: TGCGCCAGCTCCACCGGTACGAAGAGGCCTTCTAGCACAGATACGCAGTATTTT. It specifies CASSTGTKRPSSTDTQYF.

This chain uses TRBV30 with TRBJ2-7, with 11 bases lining up with TRBD2. This CDR3 has 14 amino acids. V lost 5 bases to trimming and J lost 4 bases; unmatched junction nucleotides: 7. Germline V gives CDR1 GTSNPN, CDR2 SVGIG (reference sequence). CDR3 nucleotide sequence: TGTGCCTGGGCCGGGCTAGCGGGAGGATACGAGCAGTACTTC. It is translated as CAWAGLAGGYEQYF.

This chain links TRBV7-7 with TRBJ2-5, with unresolved D. The CDR3 consists of 13 residues. Trimming cost V 5 bases and J 1 base, with 8 bases left between them. CDR1 SSHAT and CDR2 FNYEAQ come from the germline V gene (reference sequence). For the CDR3, the DNA is TGTGCCAGCAGCCCAGGAATCCAAGAGACCCAGTACTTC. Translated, it gives CASSPGIQETQYF.